The rows below give T cell receptor beta chains drawn from one sample of a study of shared clonotypes between healthy human individuals. Clones were sequenced by immunoSEQ multiplex PCR, and TCRdb holds only the in-frame ones, with some missing. Of about 680,000 clones listed, around 74% are singletons. Sequencing used memory CD4+ T cells sorted from blood. The receptors were gathered from a woman aged 25-40 years in good health. The CDR3 runs from the conserved cysteine through the conserved F or W. A D gene is named only where the DNA matches it firmly. Expanded clones get a size class; other rows say once, few or many, or leave the size out.

>TRBV29-1|TRBJ1-5|.|.
TGCAGCGTTAATCAGGGTACGGATCAGCCCCAGCATTTT
CSVNQGTDQPQHF
>TRBV5-4|TRBJ2-7|TRBD2|.
TGTGCCAGCAGCTTGGGGGGACTAGCTGGGACCTACGAGCAGTACTTC
CASSLGGLAGTYEQYF
>TRBV21-1|TRBJ2-7|.|once
TGTGCCAGCAGCAAAGGGATGGGAAGGATTGTCGTCTACGAGCAGTACTTC
CASSKGMGRIVVYEQYF
>TRBV18|TRBJ1-2|.|many
TGTGCCAGCTCACCACCGGGGACAACTAACTATGGCTACACCTTC
CASSPPGTTNYGYTF
>TRBV10-3|TRBJ2-1|.|once
TGTGCCATCAGTGCCGGGTTCTCCTACAATGAGCAGTTCTTC
CAISAGFSYNEQFF
>TRBV6-1|TRBJ1-1|.|few
TGTGCCAGCAGTGAAGATACTGAAGCTTTCTTT
CASSEDTEAFF
>TRBV21-1|TRBJ1-3|.|.
TGTGCCAGCAGCAAAGTACGGGGAGTAATGATCGGAAACACCATATATTTT
CASSKVRGVMIGNTIYF
>TRBV15|TRBJ2-2|.|.
TGTGCCACCAAGGGCGGGGCCGTCGCCGGGGAGCTGTTTTTT
CATKGGAVAGELFF
>TRBV7-9|TRBJ2-2|TRBD1|.
TGTGCCAGCAGCTTAATTTTTAAACAGGGGGCGAACACCGGGGAGCTGTTTTTT
CASSLIFKQGANTGELFF
>TRBV5-1|TRBJ1-1|.|few
TGCGCCAGCAGCTTGTCAGGGACGGCGGACACTGAAGCTTTCTTT
CASSLSGTADTEAFF
>TRBV19|TRBJ2-7|.|.
TGTGCCAGTAGTAGGGGACGAACCTACGAGCAGTACTTC
CASSRGRTYEQYF
>TRBV11-2|TRBJ1-2|.|.
TGTGCCAGCAGCTCCCTGAGGGACTATGGCTACACCTTC
CASSSLRDYGYTF
>TRBV4-1|TRBJ2-7|TRBD1|once
TGCGCCAGCAGCCCCCAGACAGGGACCTACGAGCAGTACTTC
CASSPQTGTYEQYF
>TRBV4-1|TRBJ2-5|.|few
TGCGCCAGCAGCCAAGTTGGGACACTCCAAGAGACCCAGTACTTC
CASSQVGTLQETQYF
>TRBV29-1|TRBJ2-7|.|.
TGCAGCGTTGTGGTTAGCGGTGGAGTTCCCCCCTACTTC
CSVVVSGGVPPYF
>TRBV11-2|TRBJ2-1|TRBD1|.
TGTGCCAGCAGCCTAGGGACAGGGATCAATGAGCAGTTCTTC
CASSLGTGINEQFF
>TRBV28|TRBJ1-2|TRBD1|.
TGTGCCAGCAGTTTACGAGCCGGGACAGAACGCGGCTACACCTTC
CASSLRAGTERGYTF
>TRBV6-1|TRBJ2-1|.|.
TGTGCCAGCAGTGGCCTATTCACAGGGAACGAGGACAATGAGCAGTTCTTC
CASSGLFTGNEDNEQFF
>TRBV6-1|TRBJ1-5|.|.
TGTGCCAGCAGTGGGTCATTCGTAGGGGTAAGCAATCAGCCCCAGCATTTT
CASSGSFVGVSNQPQHF
>TRBV28|TRBJ2-1|.|.
TGTGCCAGCAGCCGGCCCGAGGAGGGTAATGAGCAGTTCTTC
CASSRPEEGNEQFF
>TRBV19|TRBJ2-1|.|.
TGTGCCAGTAAGCGGGACAACAACTACAATGAGCAGTTCTTC
CASKRDNNYNEQFF
>TRBV4-1|TRBJ2-2|TRBD2|.
TGCGCCAGCAGCCAGGGGACTAGCGGGAGACTTAACACCGGGGAGCTGTTTTTT
CASSQGTSGRLNTGELFF
>TRBV2|TRBJ1-2|.|many
TGTGCCAGCAGCGGAATGAGTAACTATGGCTACACCTTC
CASSGMSNYGYTF
>TRBV30|TRBJ1-5|.|once
TGTGCCTGGAGTGTCTCTCGGACGGGAGGTGATCAGCCCCAGCATTTT
CAWSVSRTGGDQPQHF
>TRBV6-5|TRBJ2-2|.|.
TGTGCCAGCATGAAGCGGACGAACACCGGGGAGCTGTTTTTT
CASMKRTNTGELFF
>TRBV27|TRBJ2-5|.|many
TGTGCCAGCAGTCGCAGGCCCCAAGAGACCCAGTACTTC
CASSRRPQETQYF
>TRBV5-5|TRBJ2-2|.|once
TGTGCCAGCAGCTACCGGGACACCGGGGAGCTGTTTTTT
CASSYRDTGELFF
>TRBV20-1|TRBJ2-5|.|.
TGCAGTGGGGCAGGGCAAGAGACCCAGTACTTC
CSGAGQETQYF
>TRBV4-1|TRBJ2-7|TRBD2|.
TGCGCCAGCAGCCAAGATATATCAGCGGGGGCCTACGAGCAGTACTTC
CASSQDISAGAYEQYF
>TRBV2|TRBJ1-5|.|.
TGTGCCAGCAGGAGGAATACGGGGGATCAGCCCCAGCATTTT
CASRRNTGDQPQHF
>TRBV15|TRBJ1-3|.|once
TGTGCCACCAGCAGAGGCCGTTCCGGAAACACCATATATTTT
CATSRGRSGNTIYF
>TRBV12-5|TRBJ2-3|TRBD2|.
TGTGCTAGTGGTTTGGGCGGGAGAAAAGGGCCTAGCACAGATACGCAGTATTTT
CASGLGGRKGPSTDTQYF
>TRBV5-4|TRBJ1-2|TRBD1|.
TGTGCCAGCAGCTTGGGAGGGTCAGGGGGCTATGGCTACACCTTC
CASSLGGSGGYGYTF
>TRBV9|TRBJ2-1|.|.
TGTGCCAGCAGCGCAGAACTAGCCAGGTACAATGAGCAGTTCTTC
CASSAELARYNEQFF
>TRBV5-1|TRBJ2-1|TRBD2|.
TGCGCCAGCAGCTTGAGGTACACTAGCGGGAGGAATGAGCAGTTCTTC
CASSLRYTSGRNEQFF
>TRBV2|TRBJ2-5|.|few
TGTGCCAGCAACCCCTTAGCCTCCCAAGAGACCCAGTACTTC
CASNPLASQETQYF
>TRBV28|TRBJ2-3|TRBD1|many
TGTGCCAGCAGTAGGTTCCTGACAGGGACGGCAGATACGCAGTATTTT
CASSRFLTGTADTQYF
>TRBV5-1|TRBJ2-7|TRBD2|many
TGCGCCAGCACGCCGCTAGCGGGAGTGGAGTACGAGCAGTACTTC
CASTPLAGVEYEQYF
>TRBV6-5|TRBJ2-7|.|.
TGTGCCAGCAGTAGCCCCGGGACATCGAACTACGAGCAGTACTTC
CASSSPGTSNYEQYF
>TRBV4-1|TRBJ2-7|TRBD2|many
TGCGCCAGCAGCCAAGCCCCTCAACTAGCGGGGGGCTACGAGCAGTACTTC
CASSQAPQLAGGYEQYF
>TRBV12-5|TRBJ1-5|.|few
TGTGCTAGTGGTCCGCGCGACGTCTGGGGCAATCAGCCCCAGCATTTT
CASGPRDVWGNQPQHF
>TRBV29-1|TRBJ1-1|.|medium-sized
TGCAGCGTTGAAGTTGTTGAGAACACTGAAGCTTTCTTT
CSVEVVENTEAFF
>TRBV5-6|TRBJ2-1|.|once
TGTGCCAGCAGCTTGGGAGTAGCCTACAATGAGCAGTTCTTC
CASSLGVAYNEQFF
>TRBV28|TRBJ2-3|TRBD2|.
TGTGCCATTGCGGGAGGAAGCACAGATACGCAGTATTTT
CAIAGGSTDTQYF
>TRBV10-3|TRBJ1-1|.|.
TGTGCCATCAGGAGGCAGGGTGAAATGAACACTGAAGCTTTCTTT
CAIRRQGEMNTEAFF
>TRBV2|TRBJ2-3|.|.
TGTGCCAGCAGGGACCCCAGGGCAGATACGCAGTATTTT
CASRDPRADTQYF
>TRBV7-9|TRBJ2-2|.|.
TGTGCCAGCAGTTTCGTCGGGGAGCTGTTTTTT
CASSFVGELFF
>TRBV5-1|TRBJ2-2|.|.
TGCGCCAGCAGCTTGGGGACAGCTAGAACCGGGGAGCTGTTTTTT
CASSLGTARTGELFF
>TRBV28|TRBJ2-4|.|.
TGTGCCAGCAGTTTAAGGGACGTGGGGACTAAAAACATTCAGTACTTC
CASSLRDVGTKNIQYF
>TRBV7-9|TRBJ2-3|.|.
TGTGCCAGCAGCTTATCCGGCGATACGCAGTATTTT
CASSLSGDTQYF
>TRBV7-9|TRBJ1-2|.|.
TGTGCCAGCAGCTCACCGGGGGGGACCTATGGCTACACCTTC
CASSSPGGTYGYTF